The 4 T cell receptor beta chains below come from one sample, sequenced in a study of radiotherapy plus CTLA-4 blockade in lung cancer. The protocol was immunoSEQ multiplex PCR, while the TCRdb copy is restricted to in-frame clones and leaves out a portion. The sample records some 120,000 clones, approximately 77% being singletons. The input for sequencing was peripheral blood, taken from a patient treated with radiotherapy plus ipilimumab. The source is a human donor with non-small cell lung cancer that progressed on radiotherapy plus ipilimumab. Some clones in this sample may be carry-over from other donors' samples.

The rearrangement uses TRBV9 and TRBJ2-7; 8 bases are shared with TRBD1. The CDR3 length is 15 residues. J lost 6 bases, V lost 0 bases, and 8 bases had no gene match. Germline V gene lookup returns CDR1 SGDLS and CDR2 YYNGEE. DNA of the CDR3: TGTGCCAGCAGCGTAGACCCGGGACAGGCGGCCGAGCAGTACTTC. This codes for CASSVDPGQAAEQYF.

This clone was counted between two and nine times. The chain combines TRBV5-6 with TRBJ1-4; no reliable D call. CDR3 length: 14 amino acids. Germline V gene lookup returns CDR1 SGHDT and CDR2 YYEEEE. The ends were cut back, 2 bases at V and 0 bases at J, with 5 bases in the middle. Here the CDR3 reads CASSFVSTNEKLFF. The CDR3 coding sequence is TGTGCCAGCAGCTTCGTCTCAACTAATGAAAAACTGTTTTTT.

The rearrangement links TRBV7-2 to TRBJ1-1; D is unresolved. Germline lookup yields CDR1 SGHTA and CDR2 FQGNSA. V was shortened by 5 bases and J by 0 bases, with 10 bases between the two germline ends. The CDR3 covers 14 residues. The CDR3 protein is CASSGRTLNTEAFF. CDR3 in DNA: TGTGCCAGCAGCGGACGGACGTTGAACACTGAAGCTTTCTTT.

This clone was observed once. This rearrangement joins TRBV11-2 to TRBJ1-2; tentatively, D is TRBD1 (6 bases). Germline loops: CDR1 SGHAT, CDR2 FQNNGV. The CDR3 loop spans 14 amino acids. V lost 3 bases to trimming and J lost 4 bases, with 12 bases between them. The CDR3 spells CASSLTGSLYGYTF. The CDR3 DNA is TGTGCCAGCAGCTTGACAGGTTCCCTCTATGGCTACACCTTC.